This is a list of T cell receptor beta chains from one sample in a study of blood T cell repertoires in COVID-19. The assay was immunoSEQ multiplex PCR, and TCRdb's table has in-frame clones only and misses some. The profile shows more than 200,000 clones, 70% to 90% of them singletons. Sequencing was performed on peripheral blood. Source of these receptors: a man aged 30 to 39 with active or convalescent COVID-19. CDR3s include the opening cysteine and the closing phenylalanine or tryptophan. The D gene is left open where the match is weak. Clone size is not always given. Where it is, it says once, few, many or a class for expanded clones.

-	-	TRBJ1-1	TRBV7-2	TGTGCCAGCAGCTTAGTTGGGTCCGGGTACGGGAACACTGAAGCTTTCTTT	CASSLVGSGYGNTEAFF
once	-	TRBJ2-2	TRBV2	TGTGCCAGCTTGGGACACCGAAGGGCCGGGGAGCTGTTTTTT	CASLGHRRAGELFF
once	-	TRBJ1-2	TRBV12-3/TRBV12-4	TGTGCCAGCAGTTTTGCGGGTAACTATGGCTACACCTTC	CASSFAGNYGYTF
-	TRBD1	TRBJ1-2	TRBV5-5	TGTGCCAGCAGCTTACTAGTGGGACAGGGTCTAAACTATGGCTACACCTTC	CASSLLVGQGLNYGYTF
-	-	TRBJ1-5	TRBV27	TGTGCCAGCAGTGGAGTCAATCAGCCCCAGCATTTT	CASSGVNQPQHF
few	-	TRBJ2-1	TRBV11-3	TGTGCCAGCAGCTTAGGGACTAGGGGGTACAATGAGCAGTTCTTC	CASSLGTRGYNEQFF
-	TRBD2	TRBJ2-1	TRBV4-2	TGTGCCAGCAGCCAAGTGGGGAGAGCGGGGGGAAGCAATGAGCAGTTCTTC	CASSQVGRAGGSNEQFF
-	TRBD1	TRBJ1-2	TRBV7-9	TGTGCCAGCAGCTTCCAGACAGGGGACTATGGCTACACCTTC	CASSFQTGDYGYTF
-	-	TRBJ2-7	TRBV9	TGTGCCAGCAGCGTAGAAGGGGGGGCCTACGAGCAGTACTTC	CASSVEGGAYEQYF
-	-	TRBJ2-7	TRBV11-2	TGTGCCAGCAGCTTAGATCGGGGTCGCGAGCAGTACTTC	CASSLDRGREQYF
once	-	TRBJ2-7	TRBV6-5	TGTGCCAGCAGTCCCCGGGACATCTCCTACGAGCAGTACTTC	CASSPRDISYEQYF
-	-	TRBJ1-2	TRBV10-2	TGCGCCAGCAGTGATCCCGGGGCAGACAGGGGCTACACCTTC	CASSDPGADRGYTF
-	-	TRBJ1-1	TRBV30	TGTGCCTGGAGTGTGGGGCAGCACACTGAAGCTTTCTTT	CAWSVGQHTEAFF
-	-	TRBJ2-7	TRBV11-2	TGTGCCAGCAGCTCCTTAACAGGGTGGGAGCAGTACTTC	CASSSLTGWEQYF
-	TRBD2	TRBJ2-1	TRBV19	TGTGCCAGCCATAGCGGGGGCCATAACAATGAGCAGTTCTTC	CASHSGGHNNEQFF
-	-	TRBJ2-5	TRBV12-3/TRBV12-4	TGTGCCAGCAGTAAGAGGGGGCAAGAGACCCAGTACTTC	CASSKRGQETQYF
-	-	TRBJ1-1	TRBV9	TGTGCCAGCAGCGTGAACCTAGACTCTGAAGCTTTCTTT	CASSVNLDSEAFF
-	TRBD1	TRBJ1-2	TRBV10-2	TGCGCCAGCAGTGAGCCGGGGACAGGAGGCTACACCTTC	CASSEPGTGGYTF
-	-	TRBJ1-1	TRBV2	TGTGCCAGCAGTCCGCCGTCGACCCGGAGAAGCACTGAAGCTTTCTTT	CASSPPSTRRSTEAFF
-	-	TRBJ1-4	TRBV3-1/TRBV3-2	TGTGCCAGCAGCCAAGCGGGCCGGCAGGGTGAAAAACTGTTTTTT	CASSQAGRQGEKLFF
-	-	TRBJ2-1	TRBV11-3	TGTGCCAGCAGCCGAGGTACTTCCAATGAGCAGTTCTTC	CASSRGTSNEQFF
-	-	TRBJ2-7	TRBV12-5	TGTGCTAGTGGGCCCAGGGAAGCCTACGAGCAGTACTTC	CASGPREAYEQYF
few	-	TRBJ1-1	TRBV19	TGTGCCAGTAGGGCCCAAACCGAGAACACTGAAGCTTTCTTT	CASRAQTENTEAFF
-	TRBD2	TRBJ2-5	TRBV19	TGTGCCAGTAGTATAGCGGGGGGGCTGAGGGAGACCCAGTACTTC	CASSIAGGLRETQYF
-	-	TRBJ2-1	TRBV5-1	TGCGCCAGCAGCCCTGGGTCGGGTCTCTACAATGAGCAGTTCTTC	CASSPGSGLYNEQFF
-	TRBD2	TRBJ2-2	TRBV3-1/TRBV3-2	TGTGCCAGCAGCTTAGCGGGGGCGAACACCGGGGAGCTGTTTTTT	CASSLAGANTGELFF
-	TRBD1	TRBJ1-2	TRBV2	TGTGCCAGCATCATAGACAGGGCCTATGGCTACACCTTC	CASIIDRAYGYTF
-	TRBD1	TRBJ2-3	TRBV19	TGTGCCAGTAGTCCACAAGCCGGGACAGGGGGCACAGATACGCAGTATTTT	CASSPQAGTGGTDTQYF
-	-	TRBJ1-6	TRBV7-8	TGTGCCAGCAGCCGACTCCGACAGGCCGCGAATCGGGTGGACCTCCATTCACCCCTCCACTTT	CASSRLRQAANRVDLHSPLHF
-	TRBD1	TRBJ2-1	TRBV5-8	TGTGCCAGCAGCTTGGGGGACAGGGCAGATAATGAGCAGTTCTTC	CASSLGDRADNEQFF
-	-	TRBJ2-3	TRBV5-8	TGTGCCAGCAGCTTGGGCTACACAGATACGCAGTATTTT	CASSLGYTDTQYF
-	-	TRBJ2-3	TRBV12-3/TRBV12-4	TGTGCCAGCAGTTTCCTGTCAGATACGCAGTATTTT	CASSFLSDTQYF
-	TRBD1	TRBJ2-5	TRBV5-4	TGTGCCAGCAGCCTCCCCCAGGGGGCGGAGACCCAGTACTTC	CASSLPQGAETQYF
-	-	TRBJ2-5	TRBV4-2	TGTGCCAGCAGCCGAAGTGCGGGGAAAGAGACCCAGTACTTC	CASSRSAGKETQYF
-	TRBD1	TRBJ2-1	TRBV7-2	TGTGCCAGCAGCCCCGGGACAGGGGGCCCTGAGCAGTTCTTC	CASSPGTGGPEQFF
-	-	TRBJ2-7	TRBV5-6	TGTGCCAGCAGCCACGGCGGGGCAGGGATGGGGTACTTC	CASSHGGAGMGYF
-	TRBD2	TRBJ2-1	TRBV7-6	TGTGCCAGCAGCTTAGGGTCCGGGCGGGGGTTCGAGCAGTTCTTC	CASSLGSGRGFEQFF
-	-	TRBJ2-5	TRBV6-2/TRBV6-3	TGTGCCAGCAGTTTCGTCGAGGGGGGGGAAGAGACCCAGTACTTC	CASSFVEGGEETQYF
once	-	TRBJ2-7	TRBV7-6	TGTGCCAGCAGCTCCCGGCCCCAGGGCCGCTCCTACGAGCAGTACTTC	CASSSRPQGRSYEQYF
-	-	TRBJ1-2	TRBV28	TGTGCCAGCAGTTTAATTGGGCGACCGATCTATGGCTACACCTTC	CASSLIGRPIYGYTF
-	-	TRBJ1-1	TRBV5-8	TGTGCCAGCAGCTGGCCCCTTGACAGGTCGGTGGACACTGAAGCTTTCTTT	CASSWPLDRSVDTEAFF
-	-	TRBJ2-2	TRBV18	TGTGCCAGCTCACCAAATACTCAAGCAGGGAACACCGGGGAGCTGTTTTTT	CASSPNTQAGNTGELFF
-	TRBD2	TRBJ2-1	TRBV29-1	TGCAGCGCCGAAGCTAGCGGGGGGGAAACGGAATTTAACAATGAGCAGTTCTTC	CSAEASGGETEFNNEQFF
-	TRBD2	TRBJ2-3	TRBV9	TGTGCCAGCAGCCCCAGACGGGGGGACCGCACAGATACGCAGTATTTT	CASSPRRGDRTDTQYF
-	TRBD2	TRBJ2-1	TRBV9	TGTGCCAGCAGCGAGGACCCCCAGACTAGCGGGGGTGTCAATGAGCAGTTCTTC	CASSEDPQTSGGVNEQFF
-	-	TRBJ2-6	TRBV3-1/TRBV3-2	TGTGCCAGCAGCCAAGTGCGAGGGGCCAACGTCCTGACTTTC	CASSQVRGANVLTF
-	TRBD2	TRBJ2-5	TRBV18	TGTGCCAGCTCAAGAGAAGCGGGAGCGGAAGAGACCCAGTACTTC	CASSREAGAEETQYF
-	-	TRBJ2-6	TRBV19	TGTGCCAGTAGTATTACAGGGACCGGGGCCAACGTCCTGACTTTC	CASSITGTGANVLTF
-	-	TRBJ1-2	TRBV3-1/TRBV3-2	TGTGCCAGCAGCCAAGATCAGGGGTTTGGCTACACCTTC	CASSQDQGFGYTF
-	-	TRBJ2-3	TRBV6-2/TRBV6-3	TGTGCCAGCAGTTACTCGGCTCAAACAGATACGCAGTATTTT	CASSYSAQTDTQYF
-	-	TRBJ1-1	TRBV6-1	TGTGCCAGCAGTGAATGGGGGGGGAGGGCCACTGAAGCTTTCTTT	CASSEWGGRATEAFF
-	TRBD2	TRBJ2-3	TRBV4-2	TGTGCCAGCAGCCAAAAACTAGCGGGGGGTGGGTCAGATACGCAGTATTTT	CASSQKLAGGGSDTQYF
-	-	TRBJ1-6	TRBV5-1	TGCGCCAGCAGCTTGGAGCACTTCACCTCACCCCTCCACTTT	CASSLEHFTSPLHF
once	TRBD2	TRBJ2-1	TRBV25-1	TGTGCCAGCAGTGACCCTCCTAGCGGGGGAGGGGATGAGCAGTTCTTC	CASSDPPSGGGDEQFF